These 29 T cell receptor beta chains originate from one sample sequenced in a study of CD8+ T cells in alopecia areata. Treatment here: oral pan-JAK inhibitor, 5-10 mg twice daily. Sequencing templates came from extracted RNA that was reverse transcribed into cDNA. Profiled with immunoSEQ multiplex PCR; TCRdb holds only in-frame clones, not every one. The table lists under 200,000 clones, 60% to 75% of them singletons. Sequencing used CD4+ T cells sorted from blood, obtained at week 24, from a patient treated with tofacitinib. These receptor sequences come from a human donor with alopecia areata.

The rearrangement links TRBV4-1 to TRBJ2-7; D gene ambiguous. CDR1 and CDR2 from the germline V gene are MGHRA and YSYEKL. V gave up 0 bases and J gave up 1 base, with 13 bases separating them. The CDR3 runs to 16 residues. CDR3 region: CASSQDRIVGSYEQYF. CDR3 DNA sequence: TGCGCCAGCAGCCAAGACCGGATCGTCGGGTCCTACGAGCAGTACTTC.

This clone was seen once. The junction shows a germline mismatch at one end, possibly a read error. Additional DNA sequences in this sample encode the identical CDR3. The gene calls are TRBV2 and TRBJ2-3; D is uncertain. This CDR3 is built from 13 residues. Germline assignment: CDR1 SNHLY and CDR2 FYNNEI. The CDR3 is CASRDGGTDTQYF. In DNA form, the CDR3 reads TGTGCCAGCCGTGACGGAGGCACAGATACGCAGTATTTT.

This chain uses TRBV29-1 with TRBJ2-5; TRBD2 agrees at 14 bases. CDR1 is SQVTM, CDR2 ANQGSEA, per germline. The CDR3 loop spans 14 amino acids. J lost 7 bases, V lost 5 bases, and 6 bases had no gene match. In DNA form, the CDR3 reads TGCAGCGTTCGCGGGACTAGCGGGGGCGGGACCCAGTACTTC. Its protein product is CSVRGTSGGGTQYF.

V is TRBV29-1 and J is TRBJ2-7; the D is unclear. Germline CDR1 and CDR2: SQVTM and ANQGSEA. CDR3 length: 12 residues. The germline V and J ends were trimmed by 6 bases and 2 bases, with 11 bases remaining between them. The CDR3 coding sequence is TGCAGCGTGACAACACAACCCTACGAGCAGTACTTC. The encoded protein is CSVTTQPYEQYF.

This clone turned up a few times. The chain couples TRBV4-2 to TRBJ1-1; D is unresolved. This CDR3 is built from 19 residues. Between the trimmed V and J ends, which lost 4 bases and 5 bases, there was a span of 29 bases. Germline-derived CDR1 and CDR2 are LGHNA and YNFKEQ. The CDR3 loop reads CASSLTPSSGVGMVTEAFF. The CDR3 DNA reads as TGTGCCAGCAGCCTCACTCCCTCCTCCGGGGTGGGGATGGTGACTGAAGCTTTCTTT.

This chain joins TRBV25-1 and TRBJ1-2; D gene ambiguous. Per the germline V gene, CDR1 is MGHDK and CDR2 is SYGVNS. The CDR3 consists of 14 residues. Trimming stripped 6 bases from V and 2 bases from J, with 13 bases between. Here the CDR3 reads CASSPDGGNYGYTF. The DNA for the CDR3 is TGTGCCAGCAGCCCAGACGGCGGAAACTATGGCTACACCTTC.

The CDR3 sequence is CASSPDRPYEQYF. The CDR3 DNA is TGTGCCAGCAGCCCAGACAGACCCTACGAGCAGTACTTC. The chain combines TRBV7-9 with TRBJ2-7, with D possibly being TRBD1 (5 bases). V was clipped by 5 bases and J by 2 bases, with 10 bases between them. Per the germline V gene, CDR1 is SEHNR and CDR2 is FQNEAQ (reference sequence). The CDR3 consists of 13 residues.

This clone was detected only a few times. V usage is TRBV29-1 and J usage is TRBJ1-3; a possible D gene is TRBD1 (6 bases). The CDR3 has 15 amino acids. Germline CDR1 reads SQVTM; CDR2 reads ANQGSEA. V was pared by 6 bases and J by 4 bases, with 19 bases between. The CDR3 spells CSVGGSGTKGNTIYF. The CDR3 nucleotides are TGCAGCGTCGGGGGTTCCGGGACAAAGGGAAACACCATATATTTT.

This clone occurred once. V gene TRBV4-1 combines with J gene TRBJ1-5; 7 bases line up with TRBD1. There are 17 residues in the CDR3. Unmatched junction bases numbered 12, after V lost 4 bases and J lost 3 bases. Germline V gene lookup returns CDR1 MGHRA and CDR2 YSYEKL. The CDR3 is CASSPQGGVGVNQPQHF. The CDR3 nucleotides are TGCGCCAGCAGCCCCCAGGGGGGTGTCGGGGTCAATCAGCCCCAGCATTTT.

The chain carries TRBV7-8 and TRBJ2-1, with 7 bases fitting TRBD2. V lost 4 bases, J lost 7 bases, and 7 bases stayed unmatched. From germline, CDR1 is SGHVS and CDR2 FQNEAQ. The CDR3 has 14 residues. CDR3 protein: CASSSRLAQNEQFF. CDR3 sequence (DNA): TGTGCCAGCAGCTCCCGACTAGCCCAAAATGAGCAGTTCTTC.

The chain employs TRBV5-1 and TRBJ1-2; TRBD1 agrees at 8 bases. The CDR3 consists of 14 residues. Germline CDR1 reads SGHRS; CDR2 reads YFSETQ. Germline trimming cut 5 bases from V and 4 bases from J; bases unmatched to any gene: 7. The CDR3 DNA is TGCGCCAGCAGGACCGGGACAGGAAGCTATGGCTACACCTTC. This encodes CASRTGTGSYGYTF.

The chain links TRBV27 to TRBJ1-1; the D gene is possibly TRBD1 (6 bases). CDR3 length equals 16 residues. The germline CDR1 and CDR2 sequences are MNHEY and SMNVEV (reference sequence). V lost 2 bases, J lost 0 bases, and 13 bases lay in between. Written as DNA, the CDR3 is TGTGCCAGCAGTTTAGGGGGCGGCATTTTGAACACTGAAGCTTTCTTT. This sequence encodes CASSLGGGILNTEAFF.

The CDR3 loop is CAWTGRAGNEQFF. The DNA of the CDR3 is TGTGCCTGGACCGGGAGGGCAGGTAATGAGCAGTTCTTC. V gene TRBV30 combines with J gene TRBJ2-1; 8 bases fit TRBD2. The CDR3 extends over 13 amino acids. V shed 4 bases, J shed 7 bases, and the junction held 6 bases outside the gene matches. CDR1 GTSNPN and CDR2 SVGIG come from the germline V gene (reference sequence).

There are a few counts of this clone. This chain connects TRBV10-2 to TRBJ2-1; a possible D gene is TRBD2 (6 bases). Germline CDR1 reads WSHSY; CDR2 reads SAAADI. V lost 5 bases and J 8 bases, leaving 13 bases between the germline ends. This CDR3 is built from 13 residues. The CDR3 coding sequence is TGCGCCAGCAGTCGTGGGGGGTTTGATGAGCAGTTCTTC. It yields the protein CASSRGGFDEQFF.

J is TRBJ2-1 and V is TRBV5-1; maybe TRBD1 (5 bases). CDR3 length: 12 amino acids. The germline V gene encodes CDR1 SGHRS and CDR2 YFSETQ. V dropped 5 bases and J dropped 3 bases, with 6 bases sitting between them. CDR3 in amino acids: CASRQGYNEQFF. In DNA, the CDR3 is TGCGCCAGCAGGCAGGGCTACAATGAGCAGTTCTTC.

This chain connects TRBV11-2 to TRBJ1-1; D uncertain. The CDR3 has 14 residues. V was shortened by 1 base and J by 0 bases, with 6 bases between the two germline ends. The germline gives CDR1 SGHAT, CDR2 FQNNGV. CDR3 coding DNA: TGTGCCAGCAGCTTAGGAGGGCTGAACACTGAAGCTTTCTTT. Amino acids: CASSLGGLNTEAFF.

The V and J genes are TRBV14 and TRBJ2-5; D is ambiguous. The CDR3 has 12 residues. The germline V and J ends were trimmed by 0 bases and 5 bases, with 4 bases remaining between them. In germline, CDR1 is SGHDN, CDR2 FVKESK. CDR3 nucleotides: TGTGCCAGCAGCCAAGAGTTCGAGACCCAGTACTTC. Its translation is CASSQEFETQYF.

V usage is TRBV9 and J usage is TRBJ2-5; no clear D gene. Germline CDR1 is SGDLS and CDR2 is YYNGEE. Trimming took 0 bases from V and 1 from J, leaving 7 bases between them. The CDR3 is made up of 14 amino acids. For the CDR3, the DNA is TGTGCCAGCAGCGTAGGCGATCTCCAAGAGACCCAGTACTTC. Amino acid sequence: CASSVGDLQETQYF.

Here the CDR3 DNA reads TGTGCCACCAAGGAACGGGCCTACTACGAGCAGTACTTC. Translating it yields CATKERAYYEQYF. The chain is built from TRBV6-6 and TRBJ2-7, with D unresolved. The CDR3 is 13 amino acids. The V gene's germline CDR1 is MNHNY and CDR2 SVGAGI (reference sequence). Trimming left V 10 bases short and J 3 bases short, with 16 bases between.

The chain employs TRBV29-1 and TRBJ2-3; D is possibly TRBD1 (6 bases). V was clipped by 5 bases and J by 3 bases, with 18 bases between them. The V gene's germline CDR1 is SQVTM and CDR2 ANQGSEA. The CDR3 is made up of 15 amino acids. This chain's CDR3 is CSVSGQTWVTDTQYF. CDR3 DNA sequence: TGCAGCGTTTCCGGACAGACCTGGGTTACAGATACGCAGTATTTT.

The chain combines TRBV19 with TRBJ1-6; a possible D gene is TRBD1 (5 bases). The CDR3 contains 13 residues. CDR1 is LNHDA and CDR2 is SQIVND in the germline V gene (reference sequence). Trimming left V 6 bases short and J 8 bases short, with 11 bases between. CDR3 residues: CASSRGGDSPLHF. CDR3 sequence (DNA): TGTGCCAGTAGCCGGGGGGGGGATTCACCCCTCCACTTT. The full variable domain, completed using reference TRBV19 and TRBJ1-6, is DGGITQSPKYLFRKEGQNVTLSCEQNLNHDAMYWYRQDPGQGLRLIYYSQIVNDFQKGDIAEGYSVSREKKESFPLTVTSAQKNPTAFYLCASSRGGDSPLHFGNGTRLTVT.

The chain uses TRBV7-9 and TRBJ2-2, with D maybe TRBD2 (6 bases). This CDR3 has 18 amino acids. V shed 3 bases and J shed 2 bases, with 19 bases lying between them. Per the germline V gene, CDR1 is SEHNR and CDR2 is FQNEAQ (reference sequence). The CDR3 loop reads CASSFRWAGSGNTGELFF. In DNA form, the CDR3 reads TGTGCCAGCAGCTTCCGGTGGGCGGGAAGTGGCAACACCGGGGAGCTGTTTTTT.

J is TRBJ1-6 and V is TRBV12-5, with D uncertain. Trimming removed 0 bases at V and 4 bases at J, with 7 bases between. Germline V gene lookup returns CDR1 LGHNT and CDR2 FRNRAP. CDR3 size: 15 residues. CDR3 sequence: CASGLVGQYNSPLHF. Written as DNA, the CDR3 is TGTGCTAGTGGTTTGGTTGGGCAGTATAATTCACCCCTCCACTTT.

The chain uses TRBV9 and TRBJ2-5; 7 nucleotides line up with TRBD1. Germline loops: CDR1 SGDLS, CDR2 YYNGEE. J lost 3 bases, V lost 4 bases, and 6 bases had no gene match. The CDR3 spans 14 residues. The CDR3, as DNA: TGTGCCAGCAGCCCCGGGGACAGCAAAGAGACCCAGTACTTC. This gives the protein CASSPGDSKETQYF.

The chain recombines TRBV27 with TRBJ2-7; the match to TRBD1 covers 7 bases. Germline trimming cut 6 bases from V and 0 bases from J; bases unmatched to any gene: 5. This CDR3 comprises 14 residues. Per the germline V gene, CDR1 is MNHEY and CDR2 is SMNVEV (reference sequence). The CDR3 DNA follows: TGTGCCAGCAGAAAGGACAGGAGCTCCTACGAGCAGTACTTC. It yields the protein CASRKDRSSYEQYF.

V and J are TRBV29-1 and TRBJ2-1, with D perhaps matching TRBD2 (6 bases). The CDR3 covers 14 residues. The V end lost 6 bases, the J end lost 0 bases, and 12 bases lay between the germline ends. CDR1 and CDR2 (germline): SQVTM, ANQGSEA. For the CDR3, the DNA is TGCAGCGTCCTGACCGGGAGCTCCTACAATGAGCAGTTCTTC. It encodes CSVLTGSSYNEQFF.

This chain connects TRBV7-8 to TRBJ2-1; D unclear. V gave up 4 bases and J gave up 9 bases, with 7 bases separating them. The CDR3 is made up of 11 amino acids. Germline lookup yields CDR1 SGHVS and CDR2 FQNEAQ. CDR3 amino acids: CASSSYGEQFF. DNA of the CDR3: TGTGCCAGCAGCTCTTATGGTGAGCAGTTCTTC.

This clone was counted only a few times. The gene calls are TRBV6-5 and TRBJ2-3; D not resolved. The ends were cut back, 8 bases at V and 5 bases at J, with 17 bases in the middle. This CDR3 is 14 amino acids long. Per germline, CDR1 MNHEY and CDR2 SVGAGI. CDR3 loop: CASRPGQGIDTQYF. In DNA, the CDR3 is TGTGCCAGCCGACCGGGCCAAGGGATAGATACGCAGTATTTT.

This chain joins TRBV5-1 and TRBJ2-5; 9 bases line up with TRBD1. With V trimmed by 3 bases and J by 5 bases, 8 bases remained unmatched. This CDR3 region has 15 residues. Germline loops: CDR1 SGHRS, CDR2 YFSETQ. Written as DNA, the CDR3 is TGCGCCAGCAGCTCGGCCGGGACAGGGAGGGAGACCCAGTACTTC. Its protein product is CASSSAGTGRETQYF.